These 17 T cell receptor beta chains share one sample of origin, sequenced in a study of T cells in Graves' hyperthyroidism and ophthalmopathy. Amplified TCR beta CDR3 regions came from RNA transcripts. First-round RT-PCR with HTBI primers amplified the TCR CDR3 region. TCRdb redid the calling of the multiplex PCR reads with MiXCR, one entry per CDR3 protein. The table lists approximately 210,000 distinct CDR3 sequences, roughly 17% of them singletons. Sequenced: blood. The receptor source for this set is a man aged 45 to 65 with Graves' hyperthyroidism.

The chain couples TRBV11-2 to TRBJ1-3; no clear D gene. Trimming cost V 1 base and J 0 bases, with 10 bases left between them. CDR3 size: 16 residues. CDR1 and CDR2 (germline): SGHAT, FQNNGV. The CDR3 DNA is TGTGCCAGCAGCTTAGTGGGCCCCGGCTCTGGAAACACCATATATTTT. Translated, it gives CASSLVGPGSGNTIYF.

Many counts were recorded for this clonotype. The rearrangement links TRBV29-1 to TRBJ2-7; D is uncertain. The CDR3 has 11 residues. Germline values: CDR1 SQVTM, CDR2 ANQGSEA. Trimming removed 3 bases from V and 3 bases from J, with 6 bases in between. The CDR3 region is CSVEFSYEQYF. CDR3 coding DNA: TGCAGCGTTGAGTTTAGCTACGAGCAGTACTTC.

In this sample, this clonotype turned up once. This sequence joins TRBV6-1 and TRBJ2-7; no firm D call. The better agreement between TRBJ2-1 and the DNA end casts doubt on the J call. Per the germline V gene, CDR1 is MNHNS and CDR2 is SASEGT. This CDR3 is built from 15 residues. Written as DNA, the CDR3 is TGTGCCAGCAGTGAAGGCGTAGGGCAGTCTTACGAGCAGTTCTTC. Translated, it gives CASSEGVGQSYEQFF.

This sequence joins TRBV2 and TRBJ2-2, with D perhaps matching TRBD1 (5 bases). Germline CDR1 is SNHLY and CDR2 is FYNNEI. Trimming took off 4 bases at V and 8 bases at J, with 17 bases between the two ends. The CDR3 runs 15 residues. DNA of the CDR3: TGTGCCAGCAGTGGTGGCCCGCAGGGTTTTGGGGAGCTGTTTTTT. Translated: CASSGGPQGFGELFF.

This clonotype is labeled medium-sized. This sequence joins TRBV28 and TRBJ1-2; D is unclear. Trimming stripped 3 bases from V and 4 bases from J, with 15 bases between. The germline CDR1 and CDR2 sequences are MDHEN and SYDVKM. The CDR3 is made up of 15 amino acids. CDR3 sequence: CASSLDYDMPYGYTF. The DNA of the CDR3 is TGTGCCAGCAGTTTGGACTACGACATGCCCTATGGCTACACCTTC.

This clonotype was picked up many times. The rearrangement uses TRBV11-2 and TRBJ2-2; 12 bases match TRBD2. Unmatched junction bases numbered 9, after V lost 2 bases and J lost 11 bases. Germline V gene sequence: CDR1 SGHAT, CDR2 FQNNGV. This CDR3 comprises 16 residues. CDR3 in amino acids: CASSLLSSGRVGELFF. The DNA of the CDR3 is TGTGCCAGCAGCTTATTGTCTAGCGGGAGGGTTGGAGAGCTGTTTTTT.

The chain employs TRBV3-1 and TRBJ2-3, with D perhaps matching TRBD2 (5 bases). This CDR3 comprises 15 residues. Germline CDR1 LGHDT, CDR2 YNNKEL (reference sequence). Trimming took off 3 bases at V and 3 bases at J, with 13 bases between the two ends. The CDR3 reads CASSHPASGTDTQYF. Here the CDR3 DNA reads TGTGCCAGCAGCCATCCGGCGTCGGGAACAGATACGCAGTATTTT.

This clonotype was seen a handful of times. This may arise from a read error, as a much more abundant clone is one base away. The CDR3 ends on some other residue instead of the conserved phenylalanine or tryptophan, so this is likely a read error. The chain has TRBV18 and TRBJ1-2; TRBD1 might be the D (5 bases). CDR1 KGHSH and CDR2 LQKENI come from the germline V gene. Trimming cost V 6 bases and J 3 bases, with 14 bases left between them. The CDR3 totals 14 residues. The CDR3 is CASSRDGGDYGYTL. The CDR3 DNA reads as TGTGCCAGCTCCCGGGACGGCGGGGACTATGGCTACACCCTC.

This clonotype was recorded a few times. The genes are TRBV11-3 and TRBJ1-1; possibly TRBD1 for D (5 bases). The V and J ends lost 5 bases and 0 bases respectively, with 13 bases between them. This CDR3 contains 15 residues. Germline V gene sequence: CDR1 SGHNT, CDR2 YENEEA. The CDR3: CASSPFGGVNTEAFF. CDR3 DNA: TGTGCCAGCAGCCCGTTTGGGGGTGTGAACACTGAAGCTTTCTTT.

This clonotype came up many times. This chain connects TRBV7-2 to TRBJ1-1; unclear D gene. CDR3 size: 15 residues. V gave up 5 bases and J gave up 0 bases, with 13 bases separating them. CDR1 is SGHTA and CDR2 is FQGNSA in the germline V gene. This CDR3 reads CASSPPGSMNTEAFF. The CDR3 DNA reads TGTGCCAGCAGCCCGCCGGGCAGCATGAACACTGAAGCTTTCTTT.

Only a few counts were recorded for this clonotype. This rearrangement joins TRBV6-1 to TRBJ1-1; D remains ambiguous. Germline V gene data show CDR1 as MNHNS and CDR2 as SASEGT. The CDR3 extends over 13 amino acids. The V and J ends lost 5 bases and 1 base respectively, with 8 bases between them. CDR3 sequence (DNA): TGTGCCAGCAGTAGGTTAAGGAACACTGAAGCTTTCTTT. It is translated as CASSRLRNTEAFF.

There are many counts of this clonotype. The chain has TRBV27 and TRBJ2-7, with a tentative D call TRBD1 (5 bases). Germline values: CDR1 MNHEY, CDR2 SMNVEV (reference sequence). The CDR3 is 14 residues long. Trimming cost V 2 bases and J 2 bases, with 10 bases left between them. CDR3 nucleotide sequence: TGTGCCAGCAGTTTAAGGGGCACTACCTACGAGCAGTACTTC. Its protein product is CASSLRGTTYEQYF.

The rearrangement joins TRBV18 to TRBJ1-1, with a weak D call TRBD1 (5 bases). Trimming cost V 3 bases and J 7 bases, with 6 bases left between them. In germline, CDR1 is KGHSH, CDR2 LQKENI. This CDR3 is 11 amino acids long. This chain's CDR3 is CASSPQGEAFF. In DNA, the CDR3 is TGTGCCAGCTCACCCCAGGGTGAAGCTTTCTTT.

The rearrangement links TRBV5-1 to TRBJ2-1; 16 bases are a match to TRBD2. Germline V gene sequence: CDR1 SGHRS, CDR2 YFSETQ. CDR3 length equals 19 residues. V dropped 3 bases and J dropped 2; count of bases not matched to a gene: 8. Written as DNA, the CDR3 is TGCGCCAGCAGCTCCCCGGGACTAGCGGGAGGGGGCGCCTACAATGAGCAGTTCTTC. Amino acid sequence: CASSSPGLAGGGAYNEQFF.

This clonotype has at least ten counts. The chain links TRBV12-3 or TRBV12-4 to TRBJ2-7, with 11 positions matching TRBD2. The ends lost 3 bases at V and 5 bases at J; junction bases unmatched: 9. This CDR3 contains 16 residues. The DNA of the CDR3 is TGTGCCAGCAGTTTTACTAGCGGGAGAAATTTTAACGAGCAGTACTTC. The encoded protein is CASSFTSGRNFNEQYF.

The V gene is TRBV6-9, the J gene TRBJ2-5, with no clear D. Per germline, CDR1 MNHGY and CDR2 SVAAGI. The CDR3 consists of 13 residues. The V end lost 2 bases, the J end lost 2 bases, and 6 bases lay between the germline ends. The CDR3 reads CASSYVTQETQYF. The CDR3 bases are TGTGCCAGCAGTTATGTCACTCAAGAGACCCAGTACTTC.

This clonotype has a handful of counts. A much larger clone differs from this one at a single base, so this may be a read error. The rearrangement uses TRBV20-1 and TRBJ2-3; no firm D call. The CDR3 runs to 14 residues. From germline, CDR1 is DFQATT and CDR2 SNEGSKA (reference sequence). CDR3: CSARLTQNTDAQYF. CDR3 bases: TGCAGTGCCCGACTGACCCAAAACACAGATGCGCAGTATTTT.